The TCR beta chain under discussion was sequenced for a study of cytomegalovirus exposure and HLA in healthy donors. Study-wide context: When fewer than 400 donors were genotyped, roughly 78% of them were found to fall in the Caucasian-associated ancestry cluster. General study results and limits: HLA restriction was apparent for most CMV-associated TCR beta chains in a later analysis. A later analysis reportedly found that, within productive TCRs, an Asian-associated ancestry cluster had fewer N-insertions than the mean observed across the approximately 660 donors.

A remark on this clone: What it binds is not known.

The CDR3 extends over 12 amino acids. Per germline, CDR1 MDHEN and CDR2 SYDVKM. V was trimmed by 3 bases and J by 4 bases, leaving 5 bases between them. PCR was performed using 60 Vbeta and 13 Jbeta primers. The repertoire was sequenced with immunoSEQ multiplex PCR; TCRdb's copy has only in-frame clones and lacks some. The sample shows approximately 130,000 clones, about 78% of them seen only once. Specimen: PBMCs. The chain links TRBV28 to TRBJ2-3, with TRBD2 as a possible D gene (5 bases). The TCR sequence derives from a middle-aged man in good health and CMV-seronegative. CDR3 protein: CASSLRADTQYF. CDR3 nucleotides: TGTGCCAGCAGTTTGAGGGCAGATACGCAGTATTTT.